These 10 T cell receptor beta chains share one sample of origin, sequenced in a study of control samples from healthy donors and cancer patients. Sequencing was performed with immunoSEQ multiplex PCR; in TCRdb, only in-frame clones are kept and a portion is missing. The sample lists approximately 50,000 clones, about 92% seen once, with roughly 0.8% in the top ten. The sequenced sample consisted of PBMCs. These receptors were collected from a man aged 25 to 45 with colorectal cancer.

The chain is built from TRBV24-1 and TRBJ2-4; TRBD1 matches at 12 bases. Germline assignment: CDR1 KGHDR and CDR2 SFDVKD. The CDR3 contains 17 residues. Unmatched junction bases numbered 9, after V lost 3 bases and J lost 7 bases. CDR3 loop: CATSDGGTGGWGNIQYF. The CDR3 coding sequence is TGTGCCACCAGTGATGGAGGGACAGGGGGCTGGGGGAACATTCAGTACTTC.

This chain joins TRBV19 and TRBJ2-7; 8 bases are a match to TRBD1. Germline CDR1 and CDR2: LNHDA and SQIVND (reference sequence). J was trimmed by 2 bases and V by 5 bases; bases with no gene match: 5. The CDR3 consists of 14 residues. The chain's CDR3 is CASSARTGPYEQYF. DNA for the CDR3: TGTGCCAGTAGTGCAAGGACAGGGCCCTACGAGCAGTACTTC.

This chain uses TRBV5-6 with TRBJ2-5; D perhaps matches TRBD1 (6 bases). There are 11 residues in the CDR3. Germline lookup yields CDR1 SGHDT and CDR2 YYEEEE. V was pared by 8 bases and J by 7 bases, with 12 bases between. The CDR3 DNA reads as TGTGCCAGTAGGGGGTATGGGACCCAGTACTTC. It encodes CASRGYGTQYF.

The chain links TRBV29-1 to TRBJ2-5, with D uncertain. This CDR3 region has 13 residues. The V and J ends lost 4 bases and 1 base respectively, with 10 bases between them. The germline V gene encodes CDR1 SQVTM and CDR2 ANQGSEA. The CDR3 reads CSVAGWGQETQYF. CDR3 bases: TGCAGCGTTGCCGGGTGGGGCCAAGAGACCCAGTACTTC.

The chain has TRBV7-2 and TRBJ1-4; D gene unclear. The germline V gene has CDR1 SGHTA and CDR2 FQGNSA. This CDR3 comprises 16 residues. V dropped 1 base and J dropped 0 bases, with 9 bases sitting between them. This chain's CDR3 is CASSLGWDSTNEKLFF. The CDR3 coding sequence is TGTGCCAGCAGCTTAGGATGGGATTCAACTAATGAAAAACTGTTTTTT. Full variable domain (outside the CDR3, taken from reference TRBV7-2 and TRBJ1-4): GAGVSQSPSNKVTEKGKDVELRCDPISGHTALYWYRQSLGQGLEFLIYFQGNSAPDKSGLPSDRFSAERTGGSVSTLTIQRTQQEDSAVYLCASSLGWDSTNEKLFFGSGTQLSVL.

This chain uses TRBV7-9 with TRBJ2-2, with 10 bases that match TRBD1. The CDR3 covers 15 residues. After removal of 8 bases from V and 2 bases from J, the junction contained 5 bases not matched to a gene. Germline-derived CDR1 and CDR2 are SEHNR and FQNEAQ (reference sequence). The CDR3 DNA reads as TGTGCCAGCTTCGGGACAGGGGTTAACACCGGGGAGCTGTTTTTT. Translation: CASFGTGVNTGELFF.

This clone was seen once. This sequence joins TRBV15 and TRBJ1-2; D uncertain. V was shortened by 0 bases and J by 2 bases, with 7 bases between the two germline ends. There are 14 residues in the CDR3. From germline, CDR1 is LNHNV and CDR2 YYDKDF (reference sequence). As DNA, the CDR3 is TGTGCCACCAGCAGAGATAAAGGGAACTATGGCTACACCTTC. It translates to CATSRDKGNYGYTF.

The V and J genes are TRBV11-3 and TRBJ2-1; 8 bases are shared with TRBD2. The V gene end was trimmed by 2 bases and the J gene end by 4 bases; junction bases not matched to a gene: 4. CDR3 length equals 15 residues. CDR1 is SGHNT and CDR2 is YENEEA in the germline V gene. CDR3 in amino acids: CASSLRGGTYNEQFF. CDR3 bases: TGTGCCAGCAGCTTACGGGGGGGGACATACAATGAGCAGTTCTTC.

A single count supports this clone. This sequence joins TRBV28 and TRBJ1-6; TRBD1 agrees at 8 bases. Trimming removed 5 bases from V and 6 bases from J; junction bases left unmatched: 9. The CDR3 is made up of 16 amino acids. CDR1 and CDR2 (germline): MDHEN, SYDVKM. Here the CDR3 reads CASSPRFTGGNSPLHF. The CDR3 DNA reads as TGTGCCAGCAGTCCGAGGTTCACAGGGGGTAATTCACCCCTCCACTTT.

This clone has only one observation. The rearrangement links TRBV27 to TRBJ2-3; TRBD2 matches at 8 bases. Trimming took 5 bases from V and 5 from J; bases not matched to a gene: 6. The CDR3 has 14 residues. Per germline, CDR1 MNHEY and CDR2 SMNVEV (reference sequence). The CDR3 is CASSLGGGLDTQYF. DNA for the CDR3: TGTGCCAGCAGTCTCGGGGGGGGGCTAGATACGCAGTATTTT.